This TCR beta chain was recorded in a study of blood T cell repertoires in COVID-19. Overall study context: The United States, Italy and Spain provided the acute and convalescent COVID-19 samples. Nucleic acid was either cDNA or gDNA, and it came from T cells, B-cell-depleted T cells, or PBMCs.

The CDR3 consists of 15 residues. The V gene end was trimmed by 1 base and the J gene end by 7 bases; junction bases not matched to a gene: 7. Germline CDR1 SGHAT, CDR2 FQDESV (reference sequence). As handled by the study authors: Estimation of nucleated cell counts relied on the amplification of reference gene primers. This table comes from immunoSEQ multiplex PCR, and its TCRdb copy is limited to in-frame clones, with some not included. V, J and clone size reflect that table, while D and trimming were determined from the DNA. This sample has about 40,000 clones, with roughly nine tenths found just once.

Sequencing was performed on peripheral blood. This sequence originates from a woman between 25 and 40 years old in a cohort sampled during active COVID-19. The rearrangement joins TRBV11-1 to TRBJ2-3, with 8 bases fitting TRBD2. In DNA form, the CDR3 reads TGTGCCAGCAGCTTAGTTGAAGGACTAGCACATACGCAGTATTTT. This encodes CASSLVEGLAHTQYF.